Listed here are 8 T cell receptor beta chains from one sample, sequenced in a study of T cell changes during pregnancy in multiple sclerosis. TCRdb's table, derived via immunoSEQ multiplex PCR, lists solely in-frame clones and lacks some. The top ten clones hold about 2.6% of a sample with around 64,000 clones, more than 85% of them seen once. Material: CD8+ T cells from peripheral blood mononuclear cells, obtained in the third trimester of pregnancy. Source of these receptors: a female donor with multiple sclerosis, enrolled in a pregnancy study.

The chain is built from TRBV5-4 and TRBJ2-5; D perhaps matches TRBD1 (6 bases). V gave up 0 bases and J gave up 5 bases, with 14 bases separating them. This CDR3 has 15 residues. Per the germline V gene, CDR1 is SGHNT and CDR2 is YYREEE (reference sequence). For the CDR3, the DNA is TGTGCCAGCAGCTTGGGGACAGTGGACCTTGAGACCCAGTACTTC. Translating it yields CASSLGTVDLETQYF.

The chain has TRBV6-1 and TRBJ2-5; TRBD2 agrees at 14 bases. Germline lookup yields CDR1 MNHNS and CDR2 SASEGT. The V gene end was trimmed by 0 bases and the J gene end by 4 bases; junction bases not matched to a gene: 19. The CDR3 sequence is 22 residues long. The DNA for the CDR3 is TGTGCCAGCAGTGAAGCGAGGACTAGCGGGAGGTCGCTGGTATTGTATACAGAGACCCAGTACTTC. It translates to CASSEARTSGRSLVLYTETQYF.

CDR3 DNA: TGTGCCAGCAGCCCCCGGGGAGGGACTCAAAACACCGGGGAGCTGTTTTTT. It encodes CASSPRGGTQNTGELFF. The rearrangement links TRBV7-9 to TRBJ2-2; 7 bases align to TRBD2. This CDR3 has 17 amino acids. V lost 5 bases, J lost 2 bases, and 11 bases stayed unmatched. Germline loops: CDR1 SEHNR, CDR2 FQNEAQ (reference sequence).

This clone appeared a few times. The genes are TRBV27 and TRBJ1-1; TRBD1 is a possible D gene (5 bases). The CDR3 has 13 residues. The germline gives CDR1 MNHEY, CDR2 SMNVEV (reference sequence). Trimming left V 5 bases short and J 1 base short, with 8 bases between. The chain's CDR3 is CASSIQGNTEAFF. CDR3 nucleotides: TGTGCCAGCAGTATCCAGGGGAACACTGAAGCTTTCTTT.

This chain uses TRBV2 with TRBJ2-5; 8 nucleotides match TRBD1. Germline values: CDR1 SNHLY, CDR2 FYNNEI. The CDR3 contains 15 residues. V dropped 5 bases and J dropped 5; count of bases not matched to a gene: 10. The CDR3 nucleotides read TGTGCCAGCAGTCTGAACCAGGGGGCTGGGGAGACCCAGTACTTC. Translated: CASSLNQGAGETQYF.

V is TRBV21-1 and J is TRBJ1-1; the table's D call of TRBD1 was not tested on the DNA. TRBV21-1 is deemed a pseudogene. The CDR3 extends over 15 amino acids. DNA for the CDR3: TGTGCCAGCACCGTGGACAGGGGGCGATGGACTGAAGCTTTCTTT. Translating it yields CASTVDRGRWTEAFF.

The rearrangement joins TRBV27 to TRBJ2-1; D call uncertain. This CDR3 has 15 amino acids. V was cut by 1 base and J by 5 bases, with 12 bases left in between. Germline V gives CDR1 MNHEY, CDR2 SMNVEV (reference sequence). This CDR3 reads CASSLFWRRNNEQFF. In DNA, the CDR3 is TGTGCCAGCAGTTTATTCTGGCGGAGAAACAATGAGCAGTTCTTC.

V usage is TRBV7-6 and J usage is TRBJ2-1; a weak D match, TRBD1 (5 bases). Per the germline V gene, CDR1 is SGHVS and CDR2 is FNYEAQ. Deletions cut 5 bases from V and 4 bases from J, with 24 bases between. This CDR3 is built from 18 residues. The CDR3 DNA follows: TGTGCCAGCAGCCCCCGGTCGGCAGGGTCCCTCCTATACAATGAGCAGTTCTTC. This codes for CASSPRSAGSLLYNEQFF.